Below are 4 T cell receptor beta chains sequenced from a single sample in a study of T-cell reconstitution after alpha-beta-depleted transplantation in children. Unique molecular identifiers were used to barcode this TCRbeta library. TCRdb re-called the PCR reads through MiXCR, storing one row per CDR3 protein. The repertoire holds approximately 980,000 distinct CDR3 sequences, with around 30% as singletons. The input for sequencing was PBMCs, mostly from graft donor cells, taken 360 days after TCRalphabeta/CD19-depleted stem cell transplant. These receptor sequences come from a boy in the first two years of life who had a stem cell transplant for SCID, so the T cells may come from the graft donor.

At least ten counts were recorded for this clonotype. The chain combines TRBV9 with TRBJ2-2; D might be TRBD2 (6 bases). Germline values: CDR1 SGDLS, CDR2 YYNGEE. The CDR3 spans 17 residues. Trimming left V 0 bases short and J 2 bases short, with 14 bases between. CDR3 protein: CASSVVSWTTNTGELFF. The CDR3 DNA reads TGTGCCAGCAGCGTAGTATCGTGGACTACCAACACCGGGGAGCTGTTTTTT.

The chain carries TRBV2 and TRBJ2-5; 10 nucleotides line up with TRBD2. J gave up 5 bases and V 6 bases, and 6 bases lay outside the gene matches. CDR1 is SNHLY, CDR2 FYNNEI, per germline. This CDR3 comprises 14 residues. The CDR3 reads CASSAGLAYETQYF. The CDR3 DNA sequence: TGTGCCAGCAGCGCGGGACTAGCGTATGAGACCCAGTACTTC.

V usage is TRBV7-9 and J usage is TRBJ2-7; D gene unclear. CDR3 length equals 13 residues. Trimming removed 4 bases at V and 2 bases at J, with 9 bases between. Germline V CDR1 and CDR2: SEHNR, FQNEAQ (reference sequence). The CDR3 DNA reads as TGTGCCAGCAGCTCCACACTTACCTACGAGCAGTACTTC. Encoded protein: CASSSTLTYEQYF.

The chain carries TRBV29-1 and TRBJ1-2; 10 bases match TRBD1. Germline V gives CDR1 SQVTM, CDR2 ANQGSEA. Trimming cost V 4 bases and J 3 bases; bases outside gene matches: 2. The CDR3 extends over 13 amino acids. The CDR3 DNA reads TGCAGCGTTGGACAGGGGGCCTACTATGGCTACACCTTC. Translated: CSVGQGAYYGYTF.